The entry below describes one TCR beta chain. These data are taken from a study of blood T cell repertoires in COVID-19. Libraries were prepared by immunoSEQ multiplex PCR; TCRdb keeps only in-frame clonotypes and omits some of them. This table holds around 67,000 clones, 84% found once. The material sequenced was peripheral blood. This clonotype was obtained from a man in his sixties or seventies with acute or convalescent COVID-19.

As DNA, the CDR3 is TGTGCCAGCAGCCCGTACGTCCAGGGGTCAGCTTTCTTT. Translated, it gives CASSPYVQGSAFF. The chain links TRBV16 to TRBJ1-1; TRBD1 might be the D (6 bases). The CDR3 is made up of 13 amino acids. The germline V gene encodes CDR1 KGHSY and CDR2 FQNENV. Trimming pared 4 bases from V and 10 bases from J, leaving 16 bases between.